The present entry profiles one T cell receptor (beta chain) with its context. CDR1 is SGHKS and CDR2 is YYEKEE in the germline V gene (reference sequence). V gave up 0 bases and J gave up 5 bases; unmatched junction bases: 8. The CDR3 has 18 amino acids. TCRdb's table, derived via immunoSEQ multiplex PCR, lists solely in-frame clones and lacks some. This sample has about 280,000 clones; 85% occur once, and the top ten carry 2.5% to 3%. This sample was taken from a study of blood T cell repertoires in COVID-19. The rearrangement links TRBV5-5 to TRBJ2-1; 13 positions match TRBD2. The receptor was isolated from a woman aged 45-59 years who had recovered from COVID-19. What was sequenced was PBMCs or T cells enriched from blood (not recorded which). Here the CDR3 DNA reads TGTGCCAGCAGCTTGGGACTAGCGGGGGGCCCAAACCACAATGAGCAGTTCTTC. Its translation is CASSLGLAGGPNHNEQFF.